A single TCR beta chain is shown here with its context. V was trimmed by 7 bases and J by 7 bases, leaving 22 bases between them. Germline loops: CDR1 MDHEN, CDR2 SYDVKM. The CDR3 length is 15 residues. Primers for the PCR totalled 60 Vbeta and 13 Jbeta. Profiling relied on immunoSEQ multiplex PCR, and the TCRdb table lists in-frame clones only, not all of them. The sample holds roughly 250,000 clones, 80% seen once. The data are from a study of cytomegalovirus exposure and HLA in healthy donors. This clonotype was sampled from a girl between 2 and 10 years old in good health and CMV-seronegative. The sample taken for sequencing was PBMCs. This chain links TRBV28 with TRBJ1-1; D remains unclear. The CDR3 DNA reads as TGTGCCAGCACCACGGTTTGGGAGGTCGGCTTTGAAGCTTTCTTT. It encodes CASTTVWEVGFEAFF.